The 20 T cell receptor beta chains in this list originate from one sample, sequenced in a study of T cell changes during pregnancy in multiple sclerosis (dated by TCRdb to the late 2010s). Receptors were amplified or captured by the immunoSEQ multiplex PCR assay. This is the immuneACCESS table as TCRdb keeps it, with only in-frame sequences that have V and J called. A part of the clones is gone; compared with another copy, unresolved V genes explain less than half, and the rest is unexplained. The sample table contains 85,000 to 90,000 clones; only one count was recorded for around 93% of them. The ten biggest clones cover 1.5% to 2% of the sample. Source: peripheral blood, taken in the first trimester of pregnancy. These receptors were taken from a female donor in good health, enrolled as a control in a pregnancy study.

The chain joins TRBV4-1 to TRBJ1-3; TRBD1 aligns across 8 bases. The CDR3 length is 17 residues. Germline V gives CDR1 MGHRA, CDR2 YSYEKL. V shed 3 bases, J shed 4 bases, and the junction held 11 bases outside the gene matches. CDR3 sequence (DNA): TGCGCCAGCAGCCAGACCCCCGGACAGGGTTCCGGAAACACCATATATTTT. It is translated as CASSQTPGQGSGNTIYF.

This clone has a single count. This chain joins TRBV15 and TRBJ2-1; D remains ambiguous. V was pared by 5 bases and J by 0 bases, with 14 bases between. CDR3 length equals 16 residues. Germline loops: CDR1 LNHNV, CDR2 YYDKDF (reference sequence). The CDR3 sequence is CATSPPPPVSYNEQFF. CDR3 DNA: TGTGCCACCAGCCCCCCCCCGCCAGTCTCCTACAATGAGCAGTTCTTC.

The gene calls are TRBV4-1 and TRBJ1-3; TRBD1 aligns across 9 bases. Germline CDR1 is MGHRA and CDR2 is YSYEKL. The CDR3 length is 19 residues. The V gene end was trimmed by 4 bases and the J gene end by 2 bases; junction bases not matched to a gene: 15. CDR3 in DNA: TGCGCCAGCAGCCCGGAAATAAGGACAGGGGCGATGACTGGAAACACCATATATTTT. This sequence encodes CASSPEIRTGAMTGNTIYF.

The J gene is TRBJ1-1, the V gene TRBV28, with 7 nucleotides matching TRBD1. CDR1 and CDR2 from the germline V gene are MDHEN and SYDVKM. The CDR3 sequence is 15 residues long. V was pared by 2 bases and J by 4 bases, with 7 bases of the junction left unmatched. CDR3 amino acids: CASSLGDSSGTEAFF. The CDR3 DNA sequence: TGTGCCAGCAGTTTAGGGGACAGTTCGGGCACTGAAGCTTTCTTT.

The chain combines TRBV4-3 with TRBJ2-7, with D possibly being TRBD1 (6 bases). V lost 0 bases, J lost 3 bases, and 18 bases lay in between. CDR3 length equals 17 residues. Germline V gene data show CDR1 as LGHNA and CDR2 as YSLEER. The CDR3 sequence: CASSQEFGYRAVYEQYF. DNA of the CDR3: TGCGCCAGCAGCCAAGAGTTCGGCTACAGGGCGGTCTACGAGCAGTACTTC.

This chain joins TRBV28 and TRBJ2-3; TRBD2 is a possible D gene (5 bases). Germline V gives CDR1 MDHEN, CDR2 SYDVKM. The CDR3 is made up of 12 amino acids. Trimming removed 3 bases from V and 10 bases from J, with 11 bases in between. As DNA, the CDR3 is TGTGCCAGCAGTTTTTATGAGGGTCCGCAGTATTTT. Amino acid sequence: CASSFYEGPQYF.

The V gene is TRBV7-3, the J gene TRBJ2-3; 10 bases map to TRBD2. Trimming removed 3 bases from V and 1 base from J; junction bases left unmatched: 1. This CDR3 is built from 15 residues. The germline V gene encodes CDR1 SGHTA and CDR2 FQGTGA. CDR3 in DNA: TGTGCCAGCAGCTTCGGACTAGCGGGCACAGATACGCAGTATTTT. Translation: CASSFGLAGTDTQYF.

V is TRBV7-2 and J is TRBJ1-2; weak D call: TRBD1 (5 bases). Germline lookup yields CDR1 SGHTA and CDR2 FQGNSA. V was trimmed by 2 bases and J by 6 bases, leaving 10 bases between them. The CDR3 spans 13 residues. The CDR3 DNA sequence: TGTGCCAGCAGCTTACAGGGCTTCGATGGCTACACCTTC. Amino acid sequence: CASSLQGFDGYTF.

CDR3 amino acids: CAISESGTLYEQYF. CDR3 DNA sequence: TGTGCCATCAGTGAGTCAGGGACATTATACGAGCAGTACTTC. The chain has TRBV10-3 and TRBJ2-7; D might be TRBD1 (6 bases). CDR1 ENHRY and CDR2 SYGVKD come from the germline V gene. The V end was cut by 0 bases, the J end by 4 bases, with 10 bases between. The CDR3 covers 14 residues.

The chain carries TRBV11-2 and TRBJ2-7, with 9 bases matching TRBD1. The CDR3 length is 14 residues. The germline CDR1 and CDR2 sequences are SGHAT and FQNNGV. V lost 7 bases to trimming and J lost 2 bases; unmatched junction nucleotides: 6. The CDR3 bases are TGTGCCAGCACCACCGGACAGGGGACCTACGAGCAGTACTTC. Amino acid sequence: CASTTGQGTYEQYF.

The rearrangement joins TRBV4-3 to TRBJ2-3; 7 positions agree with TRBD1. CDR3 length: 17 residues. V gave up 3 bases and J gave up 2 bases; unmatched junction bases: 11. Germline CDR1 LGHNA, CDR2 YSLEER. The CDR3 reads CASSQGNRDRHTDTQYF. The CDR3, as DNA: TGCGCCAGCAGCCAGGGCAACCGGGACAGACACACAGATACGCAGTATTTT.

The gene calls are TRBV18 and TRBJ2-7; D unresolved. Trimming stripped 2 bases from V and 2 bases from J, with 10 bases between. The CDR3 loop spans 14 amino acids. Germline-derived CDR1 and CDR2 are KGHSH and LQKENI. The CDR3 loop reads CASSPWHSTYEQYF. The DNA of the CDR3 is TGTGCCAGCTCACCATGGCACAGTACCTACGAGCAGTACTTC.

The chain has TRBV6-5 and TRBJ1-5; D is ambiguous. V dropped 2 bases and J dropped 9 bases, with 8 bases sitting between them. CDR1 MNHEY and CDR2 SVGAGI come from the germline V gene. This CDR3 region has 12 residues. DNA of the CDR3: TGTGCCAGCAGTTACGGATCAGGGCCCCAGCATTTT. It encodes CASSYGSGPQHF.

The chain joins TRBV27 to TRBJ2-3; no clear D gene. The CDR3 runs 12 residues. The germline V and J ends were trimmed by 2 bases and 4 bases, with 4 bases remaining between them. Germline lookup yields CDR1 MNHEY and CDR2 SMNVEV (reference sequence). CDR3 residues: CASSLGPDTQYF. The CDR3 DNA follows: TGTGCCAGCAGTTTAGGGCCAGATACGCAGTATTTT.

The rearrangement joins TRBV28 to TRBJ1-5, with D unclear. The germline V and J ends were trimmed by 3 bases and 5 bases, with 11 bases remaining between them. The CDR3 covers 14 residues. CDR1 is MDHEN and CDR2 is SYDVKM in the germline V gene. The CDR3, as DNA: TGTGCCAGCAGTTTGACCGGGTCAGATCAGCCCCAGCATTTT. Its translation is CASSLTGSDQPQHF.

The V call is TRBV27, the J call TRBJ2-2, with 8 bases lining up with TRBD1. The germline V gene has CDR1 MNHEY and CDR2 SMNVEV (reference sequence). This CDR3 is built from 17 residues. V shed 6 bases, J shed 4 bases, and the junction held 13 bases outside the gene matches. The CDR3 region is CASSLLSDRGATGELFF. Written as DNA, the CDR3 is TGTGCCAGCAGCCTCCTATCCGACAGGGGCGCCACCGGGGAGCTGTTTTTT.

This sequence joins TRBV7-8 and TRBJ1-4, with 8 bases fitting TRBD1. The germline V gene encodes CDR1 SGHVS and CDR2 FQNEAQ. The V and J ends lost 1 base and 5 bases, in that order; junction bases with no gene match: 6. There are 16 residues in the CDR3. The CDR3 protein is CASSLVQGGRNEKLFF. The CDR3 coding sequence is TGTGCCAGCAGCTTAGTACAGGGGGGAAGGAATGAAAAACTGTTTTTT.

The V and J genes are TRBV9 and TRBJ1-2, with 7 bases lining up with TRBD1. The CDR3 is 15 residues long. V shed 6 bases and J 4 bases; nucleotides not matched to a gene: 12. Germline V gene sequence: CDR1 SGDLS, CDR2 YYNGEE. The CDR3 DNA reads TGTGCCAGCAACCCTCAGGGGGTGGAACCCTATGGCTACACCTTC. Amino acid sequence: CASNPQGVEPYGYTF. Full variable domain (missing parts from reference TRBV9 and TRBJ1-2): DSGVTQTPKHLITATGQRVTLRCSPRSGDLSVYWYQQSLDQGLQFLIQYYNGEERAKGNILERFSAQQFPDLHSELNLSSLELGDSALYFCASNPQGVEPYGYTFGSGTRLTVV.

The chain couples TRBV29-1 to TRBJ2-2; TRBD1 matches 10 bases. The germline V gene encodes CDR1 SQVTM and CDR2 ANQGSEA. This CDR3 contains 17 residues. V was pared by 6 bases and J by 0 bases, with 10 bases of the junction left unmatched. The CDR3 bases are TGCAGCGTAGCCGGGACAGGGGCCCAACCGAACACCGGGGAGCTGTTTTTT. It translates to CSVAGTGAQPNTGELFF.

The chain carries TRBV4-3 and TRBJ1-4, with a possible D match to TRBD1 (5 bases). The CDR3 is made up of 14 amino acids. From germline, CDR1 is LGHNA and CDR2 YSLEER. Trimming pared 3 bases from V and 4 bases from J, leaving 9 bases between. The DNA for the CDR3 is TGCGCCAGCAGCCACCCCGACAGTAATGAAAAACTGTTTTTT. This sequence encodes CASSHPDSNEKLFF.